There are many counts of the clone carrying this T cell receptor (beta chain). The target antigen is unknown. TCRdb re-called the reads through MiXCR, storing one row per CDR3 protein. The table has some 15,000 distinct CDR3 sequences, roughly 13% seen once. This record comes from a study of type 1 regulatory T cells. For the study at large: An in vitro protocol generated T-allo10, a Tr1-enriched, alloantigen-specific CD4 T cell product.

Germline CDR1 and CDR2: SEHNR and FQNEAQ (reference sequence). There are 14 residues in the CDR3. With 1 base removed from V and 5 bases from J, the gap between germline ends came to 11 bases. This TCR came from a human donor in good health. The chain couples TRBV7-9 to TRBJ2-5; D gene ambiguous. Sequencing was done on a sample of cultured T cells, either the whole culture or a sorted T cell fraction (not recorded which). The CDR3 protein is CASSLERFRETQYF. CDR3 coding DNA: TGTGCCAGCAGCTTAGAACGGTTCCGGGAGACCCAGTACTTC.